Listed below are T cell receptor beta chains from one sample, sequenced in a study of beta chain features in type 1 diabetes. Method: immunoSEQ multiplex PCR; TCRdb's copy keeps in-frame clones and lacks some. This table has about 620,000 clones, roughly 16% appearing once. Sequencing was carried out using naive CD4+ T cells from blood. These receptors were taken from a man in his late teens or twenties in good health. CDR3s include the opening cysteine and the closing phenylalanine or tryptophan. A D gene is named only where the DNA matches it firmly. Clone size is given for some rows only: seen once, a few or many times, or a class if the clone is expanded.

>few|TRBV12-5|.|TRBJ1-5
CASASIGPQHF
TGTGCTAGTGCCTCAATCGGGCCCCAGCATTTT
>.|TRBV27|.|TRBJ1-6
CASSYEGSPLHF
TGTGCCAGCAGTTATGAGGGGTCACCCCTCCACTTT
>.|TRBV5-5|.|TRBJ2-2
CASSRIDSANTGELFF
TGTGCCAGCAGCCGGATCGACAGCGCGAACACCGGGGAGCTGTTTTTT
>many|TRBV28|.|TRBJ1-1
CATYQGIEAFF
TGTGCCACCTACCAGGGGATTGAAGCTTTCTTT
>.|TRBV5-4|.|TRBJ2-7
CASSLEVDGEQYF
TGTGCCAGCAGCTTGGAGGTCGATGGCGAGCAGTACTTC
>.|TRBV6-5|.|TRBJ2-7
CASSSRNYEQYF
TGTGCCAGCAGCTCCAGGAACTACGAGCAGTACTTC
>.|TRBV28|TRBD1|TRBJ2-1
CASSNQAGWTGIYNEQFF
TGTGCCAGCAGTAATCAGGCCGGCTGGACAGGGATTTACAATGAGCAGTTCTTC
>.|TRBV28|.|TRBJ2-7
CASSSRETEYF
TGTGCCAGCAGTTCCCGGGAAACGGAGTACTTC
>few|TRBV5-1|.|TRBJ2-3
CASSLSGTTDTQYF
TGCGCCAGCAGCTTAAGCGGGACAACAGATACGCAGTATTTT
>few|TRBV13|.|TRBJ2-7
CASSLSGLGRGAPEQYF
TGTGCCAGCAGCTTATCGGGCCTTGGCCGGGGGGCGCCCGAGCAGTACTTC
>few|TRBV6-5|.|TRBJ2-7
CASSYSVTRDYEQYF
TGTGCCAGCAGTTACTCGGTCACGCGGGATTACGAGCAGTACTTC
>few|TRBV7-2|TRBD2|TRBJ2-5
CASSLASGLAAQETQYF
TGTGCCAGCAGCTTAGCTTCCGGACTAGCGGCTCAAGAGACCCAGTACTTC
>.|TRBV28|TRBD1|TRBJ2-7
CASSQGQRYEQYF
TGTGCCAGCAGTCAGGGACAGCGCTACGAGCAGTACTTC
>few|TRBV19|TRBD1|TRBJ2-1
CASSIGTGGFNEQFF
TGTGCCAGTAGTATAGGTACAGGGGGCTTCAATGAGCAGTTCTTC
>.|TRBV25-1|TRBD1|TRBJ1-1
CASSRQGQNTEAFF
TGTGCCAGCAGCCGACAGGGGCAGAACACTGAAGCTTTCTTT
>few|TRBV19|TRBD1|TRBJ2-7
CASSPRTGVPSYEQYF
TGTGCCAGTAGTCCTAGGACAGGGGTTCCCTCCTACGAGCAGTACTTC
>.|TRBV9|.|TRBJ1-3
CASSRFYSGNTIYF
TGTGCCAGCAGCCGATTCTACTCTGGAAACACCATATATTTT
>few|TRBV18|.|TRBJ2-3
CASSPREPGTDTQYF
TGTGCCAGCTCACCAAGGGAGCCGGGGACAGATACGCAGTATTTT
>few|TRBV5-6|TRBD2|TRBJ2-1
CASSLAVRTSGIYEQFF
TGTGCCAGCAGCTTGGCCGTTCGGACTAGCGGGATCTATGAGCAGTTCTTC
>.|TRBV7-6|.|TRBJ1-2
CASSGQDVYGYTF
TGTGCCAGCAGCGGTCAGGATGTCTATGGCTACACCTTC
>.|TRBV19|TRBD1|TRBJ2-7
CASSRQGSTYEQYF
TGTGCCAGTAGCAGACAGGGGAGCACCTACGAGCAGTACTTC
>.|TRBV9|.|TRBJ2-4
CASSPLFGMWGLAKNIQYF
TGTGCCAGCAGCCCCCTTTTTGGAATGTGGGGTTTAGCCAAAAACATTCAGTACTTC
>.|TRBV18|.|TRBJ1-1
CASSPDLTGNTEAFF
TGTGCCAGCTCACCAGACTTAACAGGGAACACTGAAGCTTTCTTT